Detailed here is one T cell receptor (beta chain). Its antigen is unknown. The germline V and J ends were trimmed by 3 bases and 0 bases, with 13 bases remaining between them. The CDR3 is 16 amino acids. In germline, CDR1 is SGHRS, CDR2 YFSETQ. The method was immunoSEQ multiplex PCR; TCRdb's version includes in-frame clones alone and lacks a portion of them. The sample yields some 170,000 clones, just under 90% seen once. These data are taken from a study of cytomegalovirus exposure and HLA in healthy donors. Study results and limitations: Reported results showed that the classifier diagnosed cytomegalovirus status with high specificity and sensitivity.

The chain uses TRBV5-1 and TRBJ2-1, with a weak D call TRBD2 (5 bases). The TCR originated in a woman aged 25 to 39 in good health and CMV-seronegative. Sequences were obtained from PBMCs. The CDR3 DNA is TGCGCCAGCAGCTGGCCCCGGGGATACTCCTACAATGAGCAGTTCTTC. Protein sequence: CASSWPRGYSYNEQFF.